A selection of T cell receptor beta chains follows, all from one sample in a study of T cell responses to AZD1222 COVID-19 vaccine. TCRdb's copy holds only in-frame clones and misses some; the assay was immunoSEQ multiplex PCR. Found here are some 200,000 clones, about 92% of them singletons; the top ten hold 1%. The sample was peripheral blood, taken on day 0 of MenACWY control vaccination. The receptor source for this set is an adult in good health. Both conserved end residues are part of each CDR3. The D gene is left open where the match is weak. Clone size is not always given. Where it is, it says once, few, many or a class for expanded clones.

CDR3 DNA: TGTGCCAGTAGTAAGGACAGGGGTCAGCCCCAGCATTTT
CDR3 protein: CASSKDRGQPQHF
V gene: TRBV19
D gene: TRBD1
clone size: .
J gene: TRBJ1-5

CDR3 DNA: TGTGCCAGCAGCCAGTACCTAGGGGTGGTCTATGGCTACACCTTC
CDR3 protein: CASSQYLGVVYGYTF
V gene: TRBV3-1/TRBV3-2
D gene: .
clone size: .
J gene: TRBJ1-2

CDR3 DNA: TGTGCCAGTAGTATACGCATGGACAGGGGCCGTCCTAACTATGGCTACACCTTC
CDR3 protein: CASSIRMDRGRPNYGYTF
V gene: TRBV19
D gene: TRBD1
clone size: .
J gene: TRBJ1-2

CDR3 DNA: TGTGCCATCAGTGAGCCCCCTACACCCCTCCACTTT
CDR3 protein: CAISEPPTPLHF
V gene: TRBV10-3
D gene: .
clone size: .
J gene: TRBJ1-6

CDR3 DNA: TGTGCCAGCAGCCCACGGACAGAGAGAGGGGCTGGCTACACCTTC
CDR3 protein: CASSPRTERGAGYTF
V gene: TRBV4-2
D gene: .
clone size: .
J gene: TRBJ1-2

CDR3 DNA: TGTGCCAGCAGCTACTCGACAGGGGCCGGCACTGAAGCTTTCTTT
CDR3 protein: CASSYSTGAGTEAFF
V gene: TRBV3-1/TRBV3-2
D gene: TRBD1
clone size: .
J gene: TRBJ1-1

CDR3 DNA: TGTGCCAGCAGCTTGGGACTAGGCCAAAAGACCCAGTACTTC
CDR3 protein: CASSLGLGQKTQYF
V gene: TRBV13
D gene: TRBD2
clone size: .
J gene: TRBJ2-5

CDR3 DNA: TGTGCCAGCTCACCACCAGAGTTTCGAGGTGAAAAACTGTTTTTT
CDR3 protein: CASSPPEFRGEKLFF
V gene: TRBV18
D gene: .
clone size: .
J gene: TRBJ1-4

CDR3 DNA: TGTGCCACCAGGTCCAACGGGGAGAACACTGAAGCTTTCTTT
CDR3 protein: CATRSNGENTEAFF
V gene: TRBV24-1
D gene: .
clone size: .
J gene: TRBJ1-1

CDR3 DNA: TGTGCCAGCAGTTCCGTAAGGGCGGGCTACACCTTC
CDR3 protein: CASSSVRAGYTF
V gene: TRBV6-2/TRBV6-3
D gene: .
clone size: .
J gene: TRBJ1-2

CDR3 DNA: TGCAGCGTAGCGGGCTCAGCTAACTATGGCTACACCTTC
CDR3 protein: CSVAGSANYGYTF
V gene: TRBV29-1
D gene: .
clone size: few
J gene: TRBJ1-2

CDR3 DNA: TGTGCCAGCAGCTTACGCGCGGGGGGGCCGAGAGATACGCAGTATTTT
CDR3 protein: CASSLRAGGPRDTQYF
V gene: TRBV11-2
D gene: TRBD2
clone size: .
J gene: TRBJ2-3

CDR3 DNA: TGTGCCTGGAGTGGGACTAGCGGGGGGGCAGGTGAGCAGTTCTTC
CDR3 protein: CAWSGTSGGAGEQFF
V gene: TRBV30
D gene: TRBD2
clone size: .
J gene: TRBJ2-1

CDR3 DNA: TGTGCCAGTAGTCACTACGGGTCAAAGGGCGGGGAGCTGTTTTTT
CDR3 protein: CASSHYGSKGGELFF
V gene: TRBV19
D gene: .
clone size: .
J gene: TRBJ2-2

CDR3 DNA: TGTGCCAGTAGCATGGACAGAGCCACTGCCTACACCTTC
CDR3 protein: CASSMDRATAYTF
V gene: TRBV19
D gene: .
clone size: .
J gene: TRBJ1-2

CDR3 DNA: TGTGCCAGCAGGGGACAGGGACTAGGTGAGCAGTTCTTC
CDR3 protein: CASRGQGLGEQFF
V gene: TRBV6-5
D gene: .
clone size: .
J gene: TRBJ2-1

CDR3 DNA: TGTGCCAGCAGCACTAGCGGGGGGGTTGTTGGAGATACGCAGTATTTT
CDR3 protein: CASSTSGGVVGDTQYF
V gene: TRBV7-8
D gene: TRBD2
clone size: .
J gene: TRBJ2-3

CDR3 DNA: TGTGCCAGCAGTTTATACGGGGCGGGACTCCAAGAGACCCAGTACTTC
CDR3 protein: CASSLYGAGLQETQYF
V gene: TRBV28
D gene: .
clone size: once
J gene: TRBJ2-5

CDR3 DNA: TGTGCCAGTAGTATCGGCTTTAAGGTGCAGTTCTTC
CDR3 protein: CASSIGFKVQFF
V gene: TRBV19
D gene: .
clone size: .
J gene: TRBJ2-1

CDR3 DNA: TGTGCCAGCAGACGCGGACTGGGGGCGAACACCGGGGAGCTGTTTTTT
CDR3 protein: CASRRGLGANTGELFF
V gene: TRBV7-2
D gene: .
clone size: .
J gene: TRBJ2-2

CDR3 DNA: TGCAGCGTTGACGACAGGGCTAACTATGGCTACACCTTC
CDR3 protein: CSVDDRANYGYTF
V gene: TRBV29-1
D gene: TRBD1
clone size: .
J gene: TRBJ1-2

CDR3 DNA: TGTGCCAGCAGCCCCGACCGCTTCCAGGGCTCAGGGGCCAACGTCCTGACTTTC
CDR3 protein: CASSPDRFQGSGANVLTF
V gene: TRBV7-3
D gene: .
clone size: .
J gene: TRBJ2-6

CDR3 DNA: TGTGCCAGCAGCCAAGGCAGCCCGGCAGTACGAAAACTGTTTTTT
CDR3 protein: CASSQGSPAVRKLFF
V gene: TRBV4-2
D gene: .
clone size: .
J gene: TRBJ1-4

CDR3 DNA: TGTGCCAGCAGTGGACAGGGCTACGAGCAGTACTTC
CDR3 protein: CASSGQGYEQYF
V gene: TRBV2
D gene: TRBD1
clone size: .
J gene: TRBJ2-7

CDR3 DNA: TGTGCCGGGATGGTGAGGGTGAAGAACACTGAAGCTTTCTTT
CDR3 protein: CAGMVRVKNTEAFF
V gene: TRBV27
D gene: .
clone size: .
J gene: TRBJ1-1

CDR3 DNA: TGTGCCAGCAGTCTCCGGCAGGGAAACTATGGCTACACCTTC
CDR3 protein: CASSLRQGNYGYTF
V gene: TRBV13
D gene: .
clone size: once
J gene: TRBJ1-2

CDR3 DNA: TGTGCCAGCAGTTCCGTCGGCAGGGCTAACTATGGCTACACCTTC
CDR3 protein: CASSSVGRANYGYTF
V gene: TRBV6-5
D gene: .
clone size: .
J gene: TRBJ1-2

CDR3 DNA: TGTGCCACCAGCAGAGATTTGGGGGCAGACTATGGCTACACCTTC
CDR3 protein: CATSRDLGADYGYTF
V gene: TRBV15
D gene: .
clone size: .
J gene: TRBJ1-2

CDR3 DNA: TGTGCCAGTAGTATGACGAGCGGGGGGGGAGGCACAGATACGCAGTATTTT
CDR3 protein: CASSMTSGGGGTDTQYF
V gene: TRBV19
D gene: TRBD2
clone size: .
J gene: TRBJ2-3

CDR3 DNA: TGTGCCAGTAGCGGAGGGAGCAATCAGCCCCAGCATTTT
CDR3 protein: CASSGGSNQPQHF
V gene: TRBV19
D gene: .
clone size: .
J gene: TRBJ1-5

CDR3 DNA: TGCGCCAGTCATGACACGGGCGGTAATGAAAAACTGTTTTTT
CDR3 protein: CASHDTGGNEKLFF
V gene: TRBV4-1
D gene: .
clone size: few
J gene: TRBJ1-4

CDR3 DNA: TGCAGCGTTGGACTAGCGCGCACCGGGGAGCTGTTTTTT
CDR3 protein: CSVGLARTGELFF
V gene: TRBV29-1
D gene: TRBD2
clone size: few
J gene: TRBJ2-2

CDR3 DNA: TGTGCCAGCAGCCCGGGACAGAGCTCCTACGAGCAGTACTTC
CDR3 protein: CASSPGQSSYEQYF
V gene: TRBV9
D gene: TRBD1
clone size: .
J gene: TRBJ2-7

CDR3 DNA: TGTGCCAGCAGTCGGCCTCCTAGCACAGATACGCAGTATTTT
CDR3 protein: CASSRPPSTDTQYF
V gene: TRBV27
D gene: .
clone size: .
J gene: TRBJ2-3

CDR3 DNA: TGTGCCACCAGCAGAGAGGGGGGCATAGGCTATGGCTACACCTTC
CDR3 protein: CATSREGGIGYGYTF
V gene: TRBV15
D gene: .
clone size: .
J gene: TRBJ1-2

CDR3 DNA: TGTGCCAGCAGCGAGCGGTGGGCTGGAAACACCATATATTTT
CDR3 protein: CASSERWAGNTIYF
V gene: TRBV9
D gene: .
clone size: .
J gene: TRBJ1-3

CDR3 DNA: TGTGCCTGGAGTAGAGTAACTGAAGCTTTCTTT
CDR3 protein: CAWSRVTEAFF
V gene: TRBV30
D gene: .
clone size: .
J gene: TRBJ1-1

CDR3 DNA: TGTGCCAGCAGGGTGACAGGGGCGAATACTGAAGCTTTCTTT
CDR3 protein: CASRVTGANTEAFF
V gene: TRBV27
D gene: TRBD1
clone size: .
J gene: TRBJ1-1

CDR3 DNA: TGTGCCAGCAGCCAGGGAGGCTATGGCTACACCTTC
CDR3 protein: CASSQGGYGYTF
V gene: TRBV3-1/TRBV3-2
D gene: .
clone size: once
J gene: TRBJ1-2

CDR3 DNA: TGTGCCAGCAGCTCATCCGTGGGGTTTTCCCGCACAGATACGCAGTATTTT
CDR3 protein: CASSSSVGFSRTDTQYF
V gene: TRBV5-4
D gene: .
clone size: .
J gene: TRBJ2-3

CDR3 DNA: TGCGCCAGCAGCTTGGGGCCAGGGACTGGGGCCAACGTCCTGACTTTC
CDR3 protein: CASSLGPGTGANVLTF
V gene: TRBV5-1
D gene: .
clone size: .
J gene: TRBJ2-6

CDR3 DNA: TGTGCCAGCAGTTACTCTCCCCAGGGGGGCGGGGAGCTGTTTTTT
CDR3 protein: CASSYSPQGGGELFF
V gene: TRBV6-5
D gene: .
clone size: once
J gene: TRBJ2-2

CDR3 DNA: TGTGCCAGCAGCCACGACAGGTCCCATGGCTACACCTTC
CDR3 protein: CASSHDRSHGYTF
V gene: TRBV5-4
D gene: .
clone size: .
J gene: TRBJ1-2

CDR3 DNA: TGTGCCAGCAGTTACACAGGGGGAACTGAAGCTTTCTTT
CDR3 protein: CASSYTGGTEAFF
V gene: TRBV6-5
D gene: TRBD1
clone size: .
J gene: TRBJ1-1

CDR3 DNA: TGTGCCAGCAGCCAAGATAGATCCCGGGCGGCGCATGGCTACACCTTC
CDR3 protein: CASSQDRSRAAHGYTF
V gene: TRBV4-2
D gene: .
clone size: few
J gene: TRBJ1-2